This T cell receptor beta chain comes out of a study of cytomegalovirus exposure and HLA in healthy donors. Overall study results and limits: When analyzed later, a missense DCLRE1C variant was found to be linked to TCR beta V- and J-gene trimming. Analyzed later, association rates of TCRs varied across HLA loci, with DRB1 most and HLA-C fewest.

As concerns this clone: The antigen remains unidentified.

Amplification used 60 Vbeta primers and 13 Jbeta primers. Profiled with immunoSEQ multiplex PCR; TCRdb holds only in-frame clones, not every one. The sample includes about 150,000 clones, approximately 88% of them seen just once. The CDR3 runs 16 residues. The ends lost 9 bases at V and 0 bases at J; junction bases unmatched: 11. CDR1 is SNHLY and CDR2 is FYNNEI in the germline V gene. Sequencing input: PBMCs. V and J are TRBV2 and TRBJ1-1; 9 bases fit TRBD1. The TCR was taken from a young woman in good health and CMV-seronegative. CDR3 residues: CARPRLTGGLNTEAFF. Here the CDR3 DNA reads TGTGCCAGGCCTCGATTAACAGGGGGCCTGAACACTGAAGCTTTCTTT.